The 9 T cell receptor beta chains presented below share a single source sample, sequenced in a study of T cell repertoires in cytomegalovirus infection. TCRdb analysed the reads with MiXCR anew, one entry per CDR3 protein. Counted here are under 600,000 distinct CDR3 sequences, 16% occurring once; the ten biggest clones make up 20% to 30%. Sequencing was done on a sample of CD8+ T cells from PBMCs. The receptor source for this set is a human donor in good health (CMV status not recorded). Some clones in this sample may be carry-over from other donors' samples.

This clonotype was recorded a few times. The rearrangement joins TRBV19 to TRBJ2-1, with 8 bases identical to TRBD1. The CDR3 totals 11 residues. With V trimmed by 10 bases and J by 6 bases, 2 bases remained unmatched. Looked up from germline, CDR1 is LNHDA and CDR2 is SQIVND (reference sequence). CDR3 in DNA: TGTGCCACAGGACAGGGCAATGAGCAGTTCTTC. Amino acids: CATGQGNEQFF.

Only a few counts were recorded for this clonotype. The J gene is TRBJ1-4, the V gene TRBV7-9, with D maybe TRBD1 (6 bases). This CDR3 is built from 16 residues. Germline V gives CDR1 SEHNR, CDR2 FQNEAQ (reference sequence). V lost 4 bases to trimming and J lost 3 bases, with 15 bases between them. This CDR3 reads CASSSLEGGANEKLFF. As DNA, the CDR3 is TGTGCCAGCAGCTCCCTAGAGGGGGGGGCTAATGAAAAACTGTTTTTT.

DNA for the CDR3: TGCAGTGCTAGAGATCTGGACTCGCACAATGAGCAGTTCTTC. Translating it yields CSARDLDSHNEQFF. V gene TRBV20-1 combines with J gene TRBJ2-1; tentatively, D is TRBD2 (5 bases). The CDR3 sequence is 14 residues long. Looked up from germline, CDR1 is DFQATT and CDR2 is SNEGSKA (reference sequence). V was clipped by 0 bases and J by 5 bases, with 11 bases between them.

This clonotype turned up a few times. The chain combines TRBV12-5 with TRBJ1-2; weak D call: TRBD1 (5 bases). With 0 bases removed from V and 7 bases from J, the gap between germline ends came to 9 bases. Germline CDR1 reads LGHNT; CDR2 reads FRNRAP. The CDR3 contains 13 residues. The CDR3 here is CASGLVPGSGYTF. The CDR3 DNA is TGTGCTAGTGGTTTGGTCCCAGGGAGTGGCTACACCTTC.

The chain recombines TRBV12-3 or TRBV12-4 with TRBJ1-2; TRBD1 aligns across 7 bases. The J segment lost 4 bases and the V segment lost 3 bases, leaving 14 bases of the junction unmatched. This CDR3 comprises 17 residues. CDR3 bases: TGTGCCAGCAGTTTGAGCCGCAGGGGGATAGGTGGCTATGGCTACACCTTC. Amino acids: CASSLSRRGIGGYGYTF.

This clonotype was detected ten times or more. The rearrangement joins TRBV4-1 to TRBJ2-5; 7 bases line up with TRBD1. The CDR3 has 15 residues. In germline, CDR1 is MGHRA, CDR2 YSYEKL. The V gene end was trimmed by 3 bases and the J gene end by 2 bases; junction bases not matched to a gene: 6. The CDR3 sequence: CASSHNPGQQETQYF. CDR3 in DNA: TGCGCCAGCAGCCATAACCCGGGACAGCAAGAGACCCAGTACTTC.

The V gene is TRBV6-5, the J gene TRBJ2-2; TRBD1 agrees at 8 bases. This CDR3 has 15 amino acids. The trim removed 2 bases at V and 4 bases at J, leaving 3 bases unmatched. Germline CDR1 is MNHEY and CDR2 is SVGAGI. The CDR3 nucleotides are TGTGCCAGCAGTTACGACAGGGGCGGCACCGGGGAGCTGTTTTTT. Its translation is CASSYDRGGTGELFF.

This clonotype was observed at least ten times. CDR3: CASILSGTDTQYF. The CDR3 DNA sequence: TGTGCCAGCATTCTTAGCGGCACAGATACGCAGTATTTT. V gene TRBV12-3 or TRBV12-4 combines with J gene TRBJ2-3, with D perhaps TRBD2 (5 bases). Trimming left V 7 bases short and J 1 base short, with 9 bases between. The CDR3 length is 13 residues.

This clonotype was seen ten or more times. This rearrangement joins TRBV27 to TRBJ2-1; perhaps TRBD1 as D (6 bases). This CDR3 comprises 12 residues. In germline, CDR1 is MNHEY, CDR2 SMNVEV (reference sequence). Trimming removed 6 bases from V and 8 bases from J, with 11 bases in between. The CDR3 region is CASSPSGDEQFF. The CDR3, as DNA: TGTGCCAGCAGCCCGTCAGGGGATGAGCAGTTCTTC.